Listed here is a single TCR beta chain. The germline V and J ends were trimmed by 0 bases and 2 bases, with 10 bases remaining between them. The CDR3 has 15 residues. Germline loops: CDR1 MNHEY, CDR2 SVGEGT. The entry originates in a study of blood T cell repertoires in COVID-19. In the source study's methods: Estimates of nucleated cell counts were drawn from the amplification of reference gene primers. This table comes from immunoSEQ multiplex PCR, and its TCRdb copy is limited to in-frame clones, with some not included. The DNA gave D and trimming, while V, J and clone size come from that table. The table has approximately 400,000 clones, around 87% seen once. Recovered participants had two consecutive negative NP/OP PCR tests, healthcare professional clearance, or symptom resolution.

The sequencing input was PBMCs or T cells enriched from blood (not recorded which). This receptor was identified in a man younger than 40 who had recovered from COVID-19. The genes are TRBV6-2 or TRBV6-3 and TRBJ2-5; D is perhaps TRBD1 (5 bases). CDR3 amino acids: CASSYSDSQQETQYF. The CDR3 nucleotides read TGTGCCAGCAGTTACTCTGACAGCCAACAAGAGACCCAGTACTTC.